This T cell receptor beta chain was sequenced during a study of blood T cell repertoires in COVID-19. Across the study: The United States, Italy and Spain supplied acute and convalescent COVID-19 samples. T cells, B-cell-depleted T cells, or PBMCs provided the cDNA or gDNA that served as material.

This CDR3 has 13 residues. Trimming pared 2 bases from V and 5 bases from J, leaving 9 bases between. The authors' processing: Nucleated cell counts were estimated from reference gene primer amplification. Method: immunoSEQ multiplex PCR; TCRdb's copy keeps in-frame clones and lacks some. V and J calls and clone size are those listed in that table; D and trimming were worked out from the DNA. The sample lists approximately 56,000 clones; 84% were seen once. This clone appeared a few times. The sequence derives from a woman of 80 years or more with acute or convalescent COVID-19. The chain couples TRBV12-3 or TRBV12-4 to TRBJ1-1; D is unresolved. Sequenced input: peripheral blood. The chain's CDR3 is CASSLKIETEAFF. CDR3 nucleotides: TGTGCCAGCAGTTTAAAAATCGAGACTGAAGCTTTCTTT.